The TCR beta chain under discussion was sequenced for a study of Graves' ophthalmopathy and Graves' hyperthyroidism. Scientists amplified the TCR beta CDR3 regions from RNA transcripts. The library came from an HTBI-primed first-round RT-PCR and a second-round multiplex PCR. TCRdb reanalysed the multiplex PCR reads using MiXCR and keeps one entry per CDR3 protein. The table lists some 1.1 million distinct CDR3 sequences, 35% to 40% of them singletons. CDR3 length equals 14 residues. Germline lookup yields CDR1 ENHRY and CDR2 SYGVKD. The V end lost 3 bases, the J end lost 5 bases, and 11 bases lay between the germline ends.

Specimen: peripheral blood or thyroid tissue (not recorded which). The sequence derives from an adult man with Graves' hyperthyroidism. This chain joins TRBV10-3 and TRBJ1-5; D not certain. The CDR3 nucleotides read TGTGCCATCAGTGATTCGATGGATTATCAGCCCCAGCATTTT. Its translation: CAISDSMDYQPQHF.